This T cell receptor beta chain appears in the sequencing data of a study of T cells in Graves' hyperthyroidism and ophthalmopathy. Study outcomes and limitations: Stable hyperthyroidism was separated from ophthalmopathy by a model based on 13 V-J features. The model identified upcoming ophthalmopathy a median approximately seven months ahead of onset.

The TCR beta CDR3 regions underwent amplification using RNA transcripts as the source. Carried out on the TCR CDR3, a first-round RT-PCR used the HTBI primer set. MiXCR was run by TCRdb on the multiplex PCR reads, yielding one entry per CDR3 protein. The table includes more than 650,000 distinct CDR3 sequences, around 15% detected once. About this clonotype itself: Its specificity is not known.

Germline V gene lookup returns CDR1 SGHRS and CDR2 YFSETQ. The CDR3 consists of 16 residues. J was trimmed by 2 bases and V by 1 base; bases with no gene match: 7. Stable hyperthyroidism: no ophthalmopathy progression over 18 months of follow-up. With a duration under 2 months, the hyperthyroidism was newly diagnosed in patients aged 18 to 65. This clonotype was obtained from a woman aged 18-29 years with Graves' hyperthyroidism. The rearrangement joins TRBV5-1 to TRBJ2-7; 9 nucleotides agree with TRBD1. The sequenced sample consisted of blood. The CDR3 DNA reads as TGCGCCAGCAGCTTGTCTGGACAGGGGTTAGCCTACGAGCAGTACTTC. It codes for CASSLSGQGLAYEQYF.